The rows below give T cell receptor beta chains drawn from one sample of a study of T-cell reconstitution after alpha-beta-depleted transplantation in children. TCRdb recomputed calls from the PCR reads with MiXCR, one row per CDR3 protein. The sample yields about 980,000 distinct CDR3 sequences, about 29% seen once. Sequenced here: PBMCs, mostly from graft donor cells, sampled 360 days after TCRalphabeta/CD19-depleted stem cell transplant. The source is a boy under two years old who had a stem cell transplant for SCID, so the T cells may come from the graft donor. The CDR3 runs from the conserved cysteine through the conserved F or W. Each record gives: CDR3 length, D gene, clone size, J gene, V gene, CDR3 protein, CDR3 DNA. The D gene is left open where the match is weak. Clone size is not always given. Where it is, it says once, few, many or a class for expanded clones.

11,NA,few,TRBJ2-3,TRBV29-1,CSALGVDTQYF,TGCAGCGCCCTGGGGGTCGATACGCAGTATTTT
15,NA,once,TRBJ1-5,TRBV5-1,CASSLWGEGNQPQHF,TGCGCCAGCAGCTTGTGGGGAGAAGGCAATCAGCCCCAGCATTTT
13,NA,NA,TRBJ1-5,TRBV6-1,CASIKGPDQPQHF,TGTGCCAGCATAAAGGGGCCTGATCAGCCCCAGCATTTT
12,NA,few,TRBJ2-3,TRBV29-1,CSVVILTDTQYF,TGCAGCGTTGTTATTCTCACAGATACGCAGTATTTT
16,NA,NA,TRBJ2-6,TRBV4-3,CASSRGRASGANVLTF,TGCGCCAGCAGCCGAGGTAGGGCCTCTGGGGCCAACGTCCTGACTTTC
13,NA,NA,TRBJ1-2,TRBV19,CASRGWKGYGYTF,TGTGCCAGTAGGGGTTGGAAGGGATATGGCTACACCTTC
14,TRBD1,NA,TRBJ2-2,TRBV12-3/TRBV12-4,CATADRGLSGELFF,TGTGCCACTGCGGACAGGGGGCTTTCCGGGGAGCTGTTTTTT
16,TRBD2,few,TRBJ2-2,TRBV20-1,CSATPSSGVNTGELFF,TGCAGTGCTACACCTTCCAGCGGGGTGAACACCGGGGAGCTGTTTTTT
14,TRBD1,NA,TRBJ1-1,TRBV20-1,CSAPGGPRNTEAFF,TGCAGTGCCCCAGGGGGACCGAGGAACACTGAAGCTTTCTTT
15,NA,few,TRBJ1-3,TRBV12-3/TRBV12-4,CASSPRRGDGNTIYF,TGTGCCAGCAGCCCCCGTCGGGGGGATGGAAACACCATATATTTT
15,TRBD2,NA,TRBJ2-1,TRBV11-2,CASSESGARLNEQFF,TGTGCCAGCAGCGAAAGCGGGGCGAGACTAAATGAGCAGTTCTTC
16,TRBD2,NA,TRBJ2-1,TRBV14,CASSQVFLAGGPPQFF,TGTGCCAGCAGCCAAGTATTCCTAGCGGGGGGGCCCCCGCAGTTCTTC
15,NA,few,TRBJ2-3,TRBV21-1,CASSNRDEEADTQYF,TGTGCCAGCAGCAACCGGGACGAAGAAGCAGATACGCAGTATTTT
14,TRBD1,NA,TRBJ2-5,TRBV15,CATSRARDRETQYF,TGTGCCACCAGCAGAGCCCGGGACAGGGAGACCCAGTACTTC
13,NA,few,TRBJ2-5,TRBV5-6,CASSLYNQETQYF,TGTGCCAGCAGCTTGTACAACCAAGAGACCCAGTACTTC
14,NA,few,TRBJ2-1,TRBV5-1,CASSLGALVDEQFF,TGCGCCAGCAGCTTGGGGGCGCTTGTGGATGAGCAGTTCTTC
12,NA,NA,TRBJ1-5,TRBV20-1,CSARVVGQPQHF,TGCAGTGCTAGAGTCGTGGGGCAGCCCCAGCATTTT
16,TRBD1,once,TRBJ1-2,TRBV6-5,CASSYSGTGGQNGYTF,TGTGCCAGCAGTTACTCTGGGACAGGGGGCCAAAATGGCTACACCTTC
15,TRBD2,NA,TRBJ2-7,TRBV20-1,CSASPLLAGLNEQYF,TGCAGTGCTAGCCCTTTACTAGCGGGGTTGAACGAGCAGTACTTC
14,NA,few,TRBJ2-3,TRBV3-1,CASSGTGPRDTQYF,TGTGCCAGCAGCGGTACAGGCCCTCGGGATACGCAGTATTTT
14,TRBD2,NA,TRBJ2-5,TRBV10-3,CATSGLAETETQYF,TGTGCCACCTCGGGACTAGCGGAGACGGAGACCCAGTACTTC
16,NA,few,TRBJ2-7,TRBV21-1,CASSKGGGPSLYEQYF,TGTGCCAGCAGCAAAGGAGGGGGGCCCAGCCTTTACGAGCAGTACTTC
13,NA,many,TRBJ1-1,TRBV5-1,CASSLSRNTEAFF,TGTGCCAGCAGCTTGTCCCGGAACACTGAAGCTTTCTTT
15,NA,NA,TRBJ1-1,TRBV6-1,CASSPYGVPNTEAFF,TGTGCCAGCAGTCCATACGGCGTCCCGAACACTGAAGCTTTCTTT
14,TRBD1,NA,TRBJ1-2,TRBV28,CASSGPGQYYGYTF,TGTGCCAGCAGTGGTCCGGGACAGTACTATGGCTACACCTTC
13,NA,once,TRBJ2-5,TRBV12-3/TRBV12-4,CASSLPVPGTQYF,TGTGCCAGCAGCTTACCAGTCCCTGGGACCCAGTACTTC
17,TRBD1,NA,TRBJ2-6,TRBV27,CASTKEGQGSGANVLTF,TGTGCCAGCACCAAGGAAGGACAGGGATCTGGGGCCAACGTCCTGACTTTC
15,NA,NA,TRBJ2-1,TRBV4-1,CASSPSSGRGHEQFF,TGCGCCAGCAGCCCCTCTTCGGGCAGGGGCCATGAGCAGTTCTTC
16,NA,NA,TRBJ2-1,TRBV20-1,CSGGVRSALNYNEQFF,TGCAGTGGAGGCGTTAGGTCGGCCCTGAACTACAATGAGCAGTTCTTC
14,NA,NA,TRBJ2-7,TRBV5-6,CASKIGQVRSEQYF,TGTGCCAGCAAAATTGGTCAGGTCAGGAGCGAGCAGTACTTC
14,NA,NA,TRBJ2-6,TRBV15,CATSSFSGANVLTF,TGTGCCACCAGCAGTTTCTCTGGGGCCAACGTCCTGACTTTC
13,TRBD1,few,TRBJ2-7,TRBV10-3,CAINGDRPYEQYF,TGTGCCATCAATGGGGACAGACCCTACGAGCAGTACTTC
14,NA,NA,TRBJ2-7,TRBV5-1,CASSKGDYGYEQYF,TGCGCCAGCAGCAAGGGGGATTACGGATACGAGCAGTACTTC
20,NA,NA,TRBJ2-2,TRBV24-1,CATSDLPEDGVDWTNGELFF,TGTGCCACCAGTGATTTGCCGGAGGACGGGGTGGACTGGACGAACGGGGAGCTGTTTTTT
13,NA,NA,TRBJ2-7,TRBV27,CASGGGSGLEQYF,TGTGCCTCAGGAGGGGGGTCGGGTCTCGAGCAGTACTTC
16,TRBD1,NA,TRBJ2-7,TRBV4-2,CASSQDFRDSPYEQYF,TGTGCCAGCAGCCAAGATTTCCGGGACAGCCCCTACGAGCAGTACTTC
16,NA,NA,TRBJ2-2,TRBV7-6,CASSLISGRGTGELFF,TGTGCCAGCAGCTTAATCTCGGGACGGGGCACCGGGGAGCTGTTTTTT
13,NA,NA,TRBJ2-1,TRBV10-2,CASSVQSYNEQFF,TGCGCCAGCAGTGTGCAGTCCTACAATGAGCAGTTCTTC
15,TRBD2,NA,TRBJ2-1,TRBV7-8,CASSLRDYLYNEQFF,TGTGCCAGCAGCCTCCGGGACTATCTCTACAATGAGCAGTTCTTC
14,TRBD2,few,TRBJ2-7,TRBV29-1,CSARLAGDSYEQYF,TGCAGCGCCCGACTAGCGGGGGACTCCTACGAGCAGTACTTC
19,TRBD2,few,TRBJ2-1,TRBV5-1,CASSLTFPGGRAVHNEQFF,TGCGCCAGCAGCTTGACTTTTCCGGGGGGGCGGGCCGTCCACAATGAGCAGTTCTTC
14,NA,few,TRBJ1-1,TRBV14,CASSARGGNTEAFF,TGTGCCAGCAGCGCCCGAGGGGGGAACACTGAAGCTTTCTTT
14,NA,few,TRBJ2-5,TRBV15,CATSRDTGAETQYF,TGTGCCACCAGCAGAGATACGGGGGCAGAGACCCAGTACTTC
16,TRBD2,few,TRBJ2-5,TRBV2,CASSRYSGAFQETQYF,TGTGCCAGCAGTCGTTATAGCGGGGCATTCCAAGAGACCCAGTACTTC
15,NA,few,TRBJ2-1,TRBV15,CATSTGPASANEQFF,TGTGCCACCAGCACCGGCCCCGCTAGCGCAAATGAGCAGTTCTTC
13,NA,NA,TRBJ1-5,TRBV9,CASSGSPGQPQHF,TGTGCCAGCAGCGGATCCCCTGGTCAGCCCCAGCATTTT
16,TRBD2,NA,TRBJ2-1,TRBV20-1,CSARLKGLAIYNEQFF,TGCAGTGCTAGGTTAAAGGGACTAGCGATCTACAATGAGCAGTTCTTC
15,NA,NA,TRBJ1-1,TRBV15,CATSRFRWGDTEAFF,TGTGCCACCAGCAGATTTCGTTGGGGGGACACTGAAGCTTTCTTT
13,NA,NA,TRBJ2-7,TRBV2,CASGGSGAYEQYF,TGTGCCAGCGGCGGTTCTGGGGCCTACGAGCAGTACTTC
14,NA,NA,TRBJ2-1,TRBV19,CASSIYAGYNEQFF,TGTGCCAGTAGTATCTATGCGGGATACAATGAGCAGTTCTTC
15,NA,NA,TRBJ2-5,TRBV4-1,CASSQDWGAGETQYF,TGCGCCAGCAGCCAAGATTGGGGGGCAGGTGAGACCCAGTACTTC
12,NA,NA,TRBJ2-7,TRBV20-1,CSASGETYEQYF,TGCAGTGCTAGCGGGGAGACCTACGAGCAGTACTTC
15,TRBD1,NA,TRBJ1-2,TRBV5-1,CASSLEGTVERGYTF,TGCGCCAGCAGCTTGGAAGGGACAGTAGAAAGGGGCTACACCTTC
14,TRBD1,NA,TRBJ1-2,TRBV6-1,CASSSTGGAYGYTF,TGTGCCAGCAGCTCCACAGGGGGTGCCTATGGCTACACCTTC
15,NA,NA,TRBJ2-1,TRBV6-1,CASSLRTHSYNEQFF,TGTGCCAGCAGTCTTCGCACCCACTCCTACAATGAGCAGTTCTTC